This entry lists 13 T cell receptor beta chains sequenced from one sample in a study of T-cell memory formation after mild COVID-19. From the 5' RACE reads, TCRdb called clonotypes with MiXCR, one entry per CDR3 protein. Among about 110,000 distinct CDR3 sequences, over 15% were seen once, and the ten largest hold approximately 5%. The sequenced sample was PBMCs or a T cell subset sorted from them (not recorded which). These TCRs come from a man aged 18 to 29 who had mild COVID-19 (a few samples of this study predate the infection). Cell type and time point are not known.

The rearrangement uses TRBV20-1 and TRBJ2-5; 9 positions match TRBD2. V shed 0 bases and J 5 bases; nucleotides not matched to a gene: 10. The CDR3 runs 16 residues. Germline CDR1 is DFQATT and CDR2 is SNEGSKA (reference sequence). In nucleotides, the CDR3 is TGCAGTGCTAGAGAATGGGCGGGGGGGCCTGGTGAGACCCAGTACTTC. Translating gives CSAREWAGGPGETQYF.

In its sample, this clonotype was seen many times. The chain links TRBV5-1 to TRBJ2-2; D call uncertain. This CDR3 comprises 16 residues. Germline loops: CDR1 SGHRS, CDR2 YFSETQ. The ends were cut back, 0 bases at V and 4 bases at J, with 13 bases in the middle. The CDR3 sequence: CASSLAGGYPTGELFF. In DNA, the CDR3 is TGCGCCAGCAGCTTGGCTGGTGGCTACCCCACCGGGGAGCTGTTTTTT.

A few counts support this clonotype. The chain uses TRBV5-1 and TRBJ1-6, with D possibly matching TRBD1 (5 bases). V shed 0 bases and J shed 9 bases, with 16 bases lying between them. The CDR3 has 16 amino acids. Germline-derived CDR1 and CDR2 are SGHRS and YFSETQ. The CDR3: CASSLESLGAGSPLHF. CDR3 in DNA: TGCGCCAGCAGCTTGGAGTCCCTCGGGGCAGGTTCACCCCTCCACTTT.

The chain has TRBV2 and TRBJ2-7; D assignment may be TRBD1 or TRBD2 (7 bases each). Trimming left V 6 bases short and J 7 bases short, with 28 bases between. The germline V gene has CDR1 SNHLY and CDR2 FYNNEI. CDR3 size: 17 residues. The CDR3 sequence: CASRGWTGGAGLREQYF. CDR3 DNA: TGTGCCAGCAGGGGTTGGACAGGAGGAGCGGGGTTGAGGGAGCAGTACTTC.

This clonotype has a handful of counts. The gene calls are TRBV29-1 and TRBJ2-2; TRBD1 or TRBD2 may be the D gene (5 bases each). This CDR3 has 14 amino acids. Germline lookup yields CDR1 SQVTM and CDR2 ANQGSEA. V was shortened by 6 bases and J by 6 bases, with 17 bases between the two germline ends. The CDR3 loop reads CSVTPGAEPGELFF. The CDR3 nucleotides read TGCAGCGTAACACCCGGGGCAGAACCCGGGGAGCTGTTTTTT.

The chain employs TRBV12-3 or TRBV12-4 and TRBJ2-1, with TRBD1 matching over 9 bases. J gave up 7 bases and V 2 bases, and 9 bases lay outside the gene matches. The CDR3 is 16 residues long. The CDR3, as DNA: TGTGCCAGCAGTTTAAGTACCGGGACAGGGACGAATGAGCAGTTCTTC. This translates into CASSLSTGTGTNEQFF.

In this sample, this clonotype turned up many times. The chain recombines TRBV7-7 with TRBJ2-1, with 7 nucleotides matching TRBD2. The germline V gene encodes CDR1 SSHAT and CDR2 FNYEAQ (reference sequence). Germline trimming cut 6 bases from V and 9 bases from J; bases unmatched to any gene: 11. This CDR3 contains 14 residues. The CDR3 DNA reads TGTGCCAGCAGTCCCGGACTCCCGGGAGGTGAGCAGTTCTTC. Translated: CASSPGLPGGEQFF.

The gene calls are TRBV20-1 and TRBJ1-1; D is perhaps TRBD1 (5 bases). There are 14 residues in the CDR3. Trimming cost V 3 bases and J 5 bases, with 16 bases left between them. Germline lookup yields CDR1 DFQATT and CDR2 SNEGSKA (reference sequence). Written as DNA, the CDR3 is TGCAGTGCTAGGGAGCTGGCAGGGTATACTGAAGCTTTCTTT. Amino acid sequence: CSARELAGYTEAFF.

V and J are TRBV4-3 and TRBJ2-6, with D unresolved. Germline loops: CDR1 LGHNA, CDR2 YSLEER. Trimming cost V 0 bases and J 0 bases, with 6 bases left between them. The CDR3 totals 16 residues. The CDR3 loop reads CASSQDRSSGANVLTF. The CDR3 DNA is TGCGCCAGCAGCCAAGATAGGAGCTCTGGGGCCAACGTCCTGACTTTC.

This clonotype was recorded a few times. J is TRBJ2-5 and V is TRBV7-9; 9 bases agree with TRBD1. CDR3 length: 16 residues. Trimming took 5 bases from V and 5 from J; bases not matched to a gene: 12. Germline loops: CDR1 SEHNR, CDR2 FQNEAQ (reference sequence). Here the CDR3 DNA reads TGTGCCAGCAGCCTGGGAATCGGGACAGGGTTTGAGACCCAGTACTTC. Amino acid sequence: CASSLGIGTGFETQYF.

By sample share, this clonotype is medium-sized. The chain combines TRBV15 with TRBJ2-7; D may be TRBD2 (6 bases). The V and J ends lost 4 bases and 6 bases respectively, with 19 bases between them. Germline values: CDR1 LNHNV, CDR2 YYDKDF (reference sequence). This CDR3 has 15 residues. Written as DNA, the CDR3 is TGTGCCACCAGCACGGGCGGGGAAGGGCTAAGCGAGCAGTACTTC. Amino acid sequence: CATSTGGEGLSEQYF.

J is TRBJ2-5 and V is TRBV30, with a possible D match to TRBD2 (5 bases). This CDR3 has 13 amino acids. The germline V and J ends were trimmed by 5 bases and 4 bases, with 14 bases remaining between them. Germline V CDR1 and CDR2: GTSNPN, SVGIG (reference sequence). The CDR3 nucleotides read TGTGCCTGGTCCCACATTGAGGGAGAGACCCAGTACTTC. Translated, it gives CAWSHIEGETQYF.

This clonotype was seen a handful of times. The V and J genes are TRBV14 and TRBJ2-7; 9 positions match TRBD2. This CDR3 has 15 amino acids. From germline, CDR1 is SGHDN and CDR2 FVKESK. J lost 4 bases, V lost 4 bases, and 8 bases had no gene match. CDR3 coding DNA: TGTGCCAGCAGCCTTAGTAGCGGGGGTGGATACGAGCAGTACTTC. The encoded protein is CASSLSSGGGYEQYF.